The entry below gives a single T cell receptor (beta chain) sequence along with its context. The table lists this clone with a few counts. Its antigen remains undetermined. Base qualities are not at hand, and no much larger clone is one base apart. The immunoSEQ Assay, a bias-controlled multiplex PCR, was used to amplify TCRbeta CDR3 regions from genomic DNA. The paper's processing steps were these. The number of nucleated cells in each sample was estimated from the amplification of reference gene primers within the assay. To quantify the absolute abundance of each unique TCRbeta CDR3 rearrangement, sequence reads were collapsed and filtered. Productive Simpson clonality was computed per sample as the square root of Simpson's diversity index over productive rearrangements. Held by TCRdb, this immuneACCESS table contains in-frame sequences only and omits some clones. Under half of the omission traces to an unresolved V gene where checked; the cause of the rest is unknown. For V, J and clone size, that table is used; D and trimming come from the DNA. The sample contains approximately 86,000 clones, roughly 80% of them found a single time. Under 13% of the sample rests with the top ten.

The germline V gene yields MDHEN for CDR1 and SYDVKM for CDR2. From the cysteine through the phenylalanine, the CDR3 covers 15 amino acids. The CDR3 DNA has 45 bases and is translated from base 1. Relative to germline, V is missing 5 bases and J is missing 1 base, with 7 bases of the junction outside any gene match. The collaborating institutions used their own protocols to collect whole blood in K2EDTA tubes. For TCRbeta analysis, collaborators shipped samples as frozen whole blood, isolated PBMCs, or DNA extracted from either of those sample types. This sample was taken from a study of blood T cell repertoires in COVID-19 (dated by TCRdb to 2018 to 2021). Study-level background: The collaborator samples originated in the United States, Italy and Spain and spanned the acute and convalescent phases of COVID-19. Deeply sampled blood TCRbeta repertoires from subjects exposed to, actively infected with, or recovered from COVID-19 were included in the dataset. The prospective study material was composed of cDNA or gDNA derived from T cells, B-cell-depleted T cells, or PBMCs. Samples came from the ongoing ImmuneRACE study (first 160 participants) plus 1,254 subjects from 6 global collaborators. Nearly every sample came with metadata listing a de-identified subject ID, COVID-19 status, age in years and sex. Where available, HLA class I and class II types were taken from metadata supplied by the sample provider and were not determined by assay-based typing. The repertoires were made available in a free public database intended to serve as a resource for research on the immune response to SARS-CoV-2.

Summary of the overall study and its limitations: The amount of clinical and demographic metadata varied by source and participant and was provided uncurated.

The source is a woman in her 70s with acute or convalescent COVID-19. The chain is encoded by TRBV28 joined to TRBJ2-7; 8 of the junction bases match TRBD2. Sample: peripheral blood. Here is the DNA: TGTGCCAGCAGTCCAAGCGGGAGTAGGTCCTACGAGCAGTACTTC. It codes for CASSPSGSRSYEQYF.